The clone carrying this T cell receptor beta chain has only a few counts. There are 18 residues in the CDR3. Trimming removed 3 bases at V and 2 bases at J, with 22 bases between. CDR1 is MNHEY, CDR2 SMNVEV, per germline (reference sequence). Everyone who took part was roughly 18 to 89 years old, and they came from fewer than 25 US areas. TCRdb's copy holds only in-frame clones and misses some; the assay was immunoSEQ multiplex PCR. The table includes about 380,000 clones, 88% detected once. The source of the sample is a study of blood T cell repertoires in COVID-19. V usage is TRBV27 and J usage is TRBJ1-2; D ambiguous. Sequencing was done on a sample of PBMCs or T cells enriched from blood (not recorded which). The sequence derives from a woman under 30 who had recovered from COVID-19. The CDR3 region has the DNA TGTGCCAGCAGTTTGGGGTCGTGGAGGAACGAGGCGAACTATGGCTACACCTTC. The encoded protein is CASSLGSWRNEANYGYTF.